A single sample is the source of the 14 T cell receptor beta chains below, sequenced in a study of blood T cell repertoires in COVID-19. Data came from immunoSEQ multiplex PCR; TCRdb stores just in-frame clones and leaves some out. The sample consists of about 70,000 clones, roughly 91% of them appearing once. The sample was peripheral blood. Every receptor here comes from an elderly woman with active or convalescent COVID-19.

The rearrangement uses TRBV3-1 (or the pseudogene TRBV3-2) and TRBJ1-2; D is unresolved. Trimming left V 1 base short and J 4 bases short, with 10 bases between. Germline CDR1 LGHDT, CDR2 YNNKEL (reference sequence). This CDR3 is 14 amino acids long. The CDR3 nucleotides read TGTGCCAGCAGCCAAGCTGGCAGGCTCTATGGCTACACCTTC. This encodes CASSQAGRLYGYTF.

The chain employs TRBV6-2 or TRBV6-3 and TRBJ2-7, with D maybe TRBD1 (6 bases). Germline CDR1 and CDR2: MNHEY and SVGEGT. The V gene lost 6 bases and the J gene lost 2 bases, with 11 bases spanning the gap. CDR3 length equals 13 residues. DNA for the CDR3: TGTGCCAGCAGCCTCGGACAGCCCTACGAGCAGTACTTC. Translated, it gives CASSLGQPYEQYF.

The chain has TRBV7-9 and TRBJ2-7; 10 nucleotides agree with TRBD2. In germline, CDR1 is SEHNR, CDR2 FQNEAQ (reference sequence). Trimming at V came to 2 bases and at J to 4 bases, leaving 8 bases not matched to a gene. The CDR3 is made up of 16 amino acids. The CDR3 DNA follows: TGTGCCAGCAGCTTATCGTCAGGAGCGGGGGGGTACGAGCAGTACTTC. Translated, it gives CASSLSSGAGGYEQYF. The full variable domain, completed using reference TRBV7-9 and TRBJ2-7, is DTGVSQNPRHKITKRGQNVTFRCDPISEHNRLYWYRQTLGQGPEFLTYFQNEAQLEKSRLLSDRFSAERPKGSFSTLEIQRTEQGDSAMYLCASSLSSGAGGYEQYFGPGTRLTVT.

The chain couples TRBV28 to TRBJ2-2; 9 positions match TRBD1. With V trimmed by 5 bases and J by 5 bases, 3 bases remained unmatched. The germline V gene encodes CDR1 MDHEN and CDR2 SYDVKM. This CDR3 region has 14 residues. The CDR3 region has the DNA TGTGCCAGCAGTCGGACAGGGGAAACCGGGGAGCTGTTTTTT. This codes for CASSRTGETGELFF.

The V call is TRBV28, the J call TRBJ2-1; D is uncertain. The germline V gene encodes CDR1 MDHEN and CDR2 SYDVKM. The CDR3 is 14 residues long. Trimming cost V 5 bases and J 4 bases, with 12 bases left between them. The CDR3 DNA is TGTGCCAGCAGTGTTACTTCGTCTTACAATGAGCAGTTCTTC. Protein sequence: CASSVTSSYNEQFF.

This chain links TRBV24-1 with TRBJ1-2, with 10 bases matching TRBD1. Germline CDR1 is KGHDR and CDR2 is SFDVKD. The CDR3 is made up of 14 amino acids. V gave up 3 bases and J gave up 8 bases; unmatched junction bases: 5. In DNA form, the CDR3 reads TGTGCCACCAGTGATCGACAGGGGGCTAGGGGCTACACCTTC. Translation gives CATSDRQGARGYTF.

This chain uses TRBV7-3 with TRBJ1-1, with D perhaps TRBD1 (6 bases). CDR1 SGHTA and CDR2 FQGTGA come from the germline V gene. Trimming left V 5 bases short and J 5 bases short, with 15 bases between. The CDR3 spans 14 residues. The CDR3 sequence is CASSPGGLFTEAFF. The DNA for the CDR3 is TGTGCCAGCAGCCCGGGGGGGCTTTTTACTGAAGCTTTCTTT.

The CDR3 here is CASSLHGSVSYNEQFF. The CDR3 nucleotides are TGTGCCAGCAGCTTACATGGGAGTGTGTCCTACAATGAGCAGTTCTTC. The chain employs TRBV11-3 and TRBJ2-1, with D possibly matching TRBD2 (5 bases). Trimming cost V 2 bases and J 1 base, with 12 bases left between them. The CDR3 consists of 16 residues. Germline lookup yields CDR1 SGHNT and CDR2 YENEEA.

The CDR3 region is CASSSTENSNQPQHF. The CDR3 DNA reads TGTGCCAGCAGCTCGACAGAGAATAGCAATCAGCCCCAGCATTTT. The gene calls are TRBV28 and TRBJ1-5, with D perhaps TRBD1 (5 bases). The CDR3 is 15 residues long. Germline assignment: CDR1 MDHEN and CDR2 SYDVKM. V shed 6 bases and J shed 0 bases, with 12 bases lying between them.

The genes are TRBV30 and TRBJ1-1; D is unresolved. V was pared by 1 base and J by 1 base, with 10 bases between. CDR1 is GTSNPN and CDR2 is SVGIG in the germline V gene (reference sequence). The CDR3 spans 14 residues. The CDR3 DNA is TGTGCCTGGAGTGCCACCATCGGGAACACTGAAGCTTTCTTT. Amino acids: CAWSATIGNTEAFF.

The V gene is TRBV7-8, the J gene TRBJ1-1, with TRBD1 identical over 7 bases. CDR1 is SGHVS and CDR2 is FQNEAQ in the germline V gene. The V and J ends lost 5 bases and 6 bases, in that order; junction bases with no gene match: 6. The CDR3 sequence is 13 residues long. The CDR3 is CASSRDRDAEAFF. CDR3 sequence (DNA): TGTGCCAGCAGCCGAGACAGGGACGCTGAAGCTTTCTTT.

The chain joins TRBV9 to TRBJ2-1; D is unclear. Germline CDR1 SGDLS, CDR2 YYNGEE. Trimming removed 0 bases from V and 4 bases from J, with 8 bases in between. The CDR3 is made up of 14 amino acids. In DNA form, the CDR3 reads TGTGCCAGCAGCGTAGAGAGTAGTTACAATGAGCAGTTCTTC. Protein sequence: CASSVESSYNEQFF. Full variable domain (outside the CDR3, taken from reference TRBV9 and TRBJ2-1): DSGVTQTPKHLITATGQRVTLRCSPRSGDLSVYWYQQSLDQGLQFLIQYYNGEERAKGNILERFSAQQFPDLHSELNLSSLELGDSALYFCASSVESSYNEQFFGPGTRLTVL.

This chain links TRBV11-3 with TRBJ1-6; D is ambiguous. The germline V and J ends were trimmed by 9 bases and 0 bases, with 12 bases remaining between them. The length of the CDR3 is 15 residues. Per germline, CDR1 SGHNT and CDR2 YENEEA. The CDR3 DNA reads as TGTGCCAGGGCCGAAGGGAGCTCCTATAATTCACCCCTCCACTTT. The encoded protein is CARAEGSSYNSPLHF.

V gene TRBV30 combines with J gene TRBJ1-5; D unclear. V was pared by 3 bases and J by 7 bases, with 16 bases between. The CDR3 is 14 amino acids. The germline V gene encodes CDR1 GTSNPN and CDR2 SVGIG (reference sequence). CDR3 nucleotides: TGTGCCTGGAGACCACCAGGTTCGGTCCAGCCCCAGCATTTT. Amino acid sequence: CAWRPPGSVQPQHF.